What follows is one T cell receptor (beta chain) and its context. Its antigen remains unknown. This sample stems from a study of T-cell reconstitution after alpha-beta-depleted transplantation in children. Study-wide results and limits: A year post-transplant, T-cell counts and diversity derived mostly from newly produced T cells. Day-60 TCRbeta diversity that was high in some patients was derived from surviving recipient T cells and thymic progenitors. Two months or so post-transplant, alpha-beta T cells reportedly derived from several hundred expanded graft clones.

Using unique molecular identifiers, the investigators prepared the TCRbeta library. TCRdb redid the calling of the PCR reads with MiXCR, one entry per CDR3 protein. Among around 960,000 distinct CDR3 sequences listed, around 30% were seen once. CDR1 SGHAT and CDR2 FQNNGV come from the germline V gene. Between the trimmed V and J ends, which lost 2 bases and 6 bases, there was a span of 20 bases. This CDR3 is built from 17 residues. The sample was PBMCs, mostly from graft donor cells, taken 360 days after TCRalphabeta/CD19-depleted stem cell transplant. The gene calls are TRBV11-2 and TRBJ2-1; D remains unclear. The receptor was derived from a boy younger than two who had a stem cell transplant for SCID, so the T cells may come from the graft donor. The CDR3 coding sequence is TGTGCCAGCAGCTTACTCGTCCGCCCACCTCGGAGCAATGAGCAGTTCTTC. This codes for CASSLLVRPPRSNEQFF.